These 25 T cell receptor beta chains came from one sample sequenced in a study of blood T cell repertoires in COVID-19. Assay: immunoSEQ multiplex PCR; the TCRdb copy retains only in-frame clones and omits some. There are around 200,000 clones in the sample; roughly nine tenths occur only once, and 11% lies in the top ten. The sequencing sample was made of peripheral blood. Receptors originate from an older woman with COVID-19, enrolled during active disease.

This chain links TRBV3-1 (or the pseudogene TRBV3-2) with TRBJ2-1; 10 bases line up with TRBD2. CDR1 is LGHDT, CDR2 YNNKEL, per germline (reference sequence). After removal of 1 base from V and 9 bases from J, the junction contained 6 bases not matched to a gene. The CDR3 is 15 amino acids. The CDR3 nucleotides read TGTGCCAGCAGCCAAGTCCTAGCGGGAGATGTTGAGCAGTTCTTC. Translating gives CASSQVLAGDVEQFF.

This clone was recorded once. The rearrangement uses TRBV30 and TRBJ2-2; the match to TRBD2 covers 10 bases. V shed 0 bases, J shed 5 bases, and the junction held 3 bases outside the gene matches. Germline CDR1 reads GTSNPN; CDR2 reads SVGIG (reference sequence). CDR3 size: 15 residues. The CDR3 DNA is TGTGCCTGGAGTGTACTAGCGGGAAGTACCGGGGAGCTGTTTTTT. Translated, it gives CAWSVLAGSTGELFF.

This chain uses TRBV27 with TRBJ2-5, with TRBD2 matching 7 bases. CDR3 length equals 16 residues. The V and J ends lost 2 bases and 4 bases, in that order; junction bases with no gene match: 10. Germline CDR1 reads MNHEY; CDR2 reads SMNVEV (reference sequence). The DNA of the CDR3 is TGTGCCAGCAGTTTAGGGCGGGAGCACAGGACAGAGACCCAGTACTTC. Translating gives CASSLGREHRTETQYF.

The chain couples TRBV28 to TRBJ1-2; 7 bases agree with TRBD1. Germline CDR1 reads MDHEN; CDR2 reads SYDVKM. V shed 11 bases, J shed 4 bases, and the junction held 7 bases outside the gene matches. The CDR3 spans 12 residues. The CDR3 DNA reads TGTGCCCTCGAAGGGGGCGTCTATGGCTACACCTTC. Residues: CALEGGVYGYTF.

This chain links TRBV18 with TRBJ2-1; 7 nucleotides agree with TRBD2. Germline V gene sequence: CDR1 KGHSH, CDR2 LQKENI. The CDR3 runs 15 residues. Trimming took 6 bases from V and 8 from J; bases not matched to a gene: 13. Written as DNA, the CDR3 is TGTGCCAGCTCTCTTAAGCGGGATTCTCGGCATGAGCAGTTCTTC. Translation gives CASSLKRDSRHEQFF. Supplemented by reference TRBV18 and TRBJ2-1, the full variable domain reads NAGVMQNPRHLVRRRGQEARLRCSPMKGHSHVYWYRQLPEEGLKFMVYLQKENIIDESGMPKERFSAEFPKEGPSILRIQQVVRGDSAAYFCASSLKRDSRHEQFFGPGTRLTVL.

The table lists this clone with a few counts. This sequence joins TRBV4-1 and TRBJ2-3; the D is unclear. The ends were cut back, 5 bases at V and 4 bases at J, with 13 bases in the middle. Germline CDR1 MGHRA, CDR2 YSYEKL. This CDR3 is 14 amino acids long. This chain's CDR3 is CASSVRLPPDTQYF. CDR3 in DNA: TGCGCCAGCAGCGTAAGACTCCCCCCAGATACGCAGTATTTT.

The CDR3: CASNGGGQATLRNQPQHF. CDR3 DNA: TGTGCCAGTAATGGGGGGGGACAGGCCACTCTACGCAATCAGCCCCAGCATTTT. V usage is TRBV19 and J usage is TRBJ1-5; 8 bases are shared with TRBD1. CDR1 is LNHDA and CDR2 is SQIVND in the germline V gene (reference sequence). CDR3 length equals 18 residues. Trimming at V came to 7 bases and at J to 2 bases, leaving 16 bases not matched to a gene.

The chain links TRBV7-9 to TRBJ1-5; a possible D gene is TRBD1 (5 bases). Trimming took 3 bases from V and 8 from J, leaving 11 bases between them. CDR1 and CDR2 from the germline V gene are SEHNR and FQNEAQ (reference sequence). The CDR3 is 13 amino acids. Written as DNA, the CDR3 is TGTGCCAGCAGCTTCACAGGCTTAGAGCCCCAGCATTTT. Translating gives CASSFTGLEPQHF.

This clone was counted many times. The chain is built from TRBV19 and TRBJ1-2, with 9 positions matching TRBD1. V dropped 4 bases and J dropped 7; count of bases not matched to a gene: 10. This CDR3 comprises 15 residues. The germline V gene has CDR1 LNHDA and CDR2 SQIVND (reference sequence). The CDR3 DNA is TGTGCCAGTAGTACCCGGGACAGGGAACTCGGTGGCTACACCTTC. This encodes CASSTRDRELGGYTF.

The table lists this clone with a few counts. The CDR3 bases are TGTGCCAGCAGTGAAGCAACAGCCGACTATGGCTACACCTTC. Translated, it gives CASSEATADYGYTF. V is TRBV6-1 and J is TRBJ1-2, with D unclear. Looked up from germline, CDR1 is MNHNS and CDR2 is SASEGT. CDR3 size: 14 residues. The germline V and J ends were trimmed by 0 bases and 3 bases, with 8 bases remaining between them.

The chain is built from TRBV3-1 (or the pseudogene TRBV3-2) and TRBJ2-3; TRBD2 is a possible D gene (5 bases). Germline assignment: CDR1 LGHDT and CDR2 YNNKEL (reference sequence). Trimming removed 0 bases at V and 9 bases at J, with 7 bases between. The CDR3 is 12 residues long. The CDR3 reads CASSQEGRTQYF. The CDR3 bases are TGTGCCAGCAGCCAAGAGGGGAGAACGCAGTATTTT.

The rearrangement uses TRBV5-6 and TRBJ2-2, with 10 bases matching TRBD1. Looked up from germline, CDR1 is SGHDT and CDR2 is YYEEEE. V shed 8 bases and J 6 bases; nucleotides not matched to a gene: 10. The CDR3 has 15 residues. Here the CDR3 DNA reads TGTGCCAGTGTCAGGGACAGGGGAAGCTCCGGGGAGCTGTTTTTT. Amino acids: CASVRDRGSSGELFF.

The chain uses TRBV12-5 and TRBJ2-7, with D possibly being TRBD1 (6 bases). The CDR3 is 19 residues long. V lost 2 bases, J lost 0 bases, and 23 bases lay in between. The germline V gene has CDR1 LGHNT and CDR2 FRNRAP. CDR3 sequence: CASGLPPGHQTTHSYEQYF. In nucleotides, the CDR3 is TGTGCTAGTGGTTTGCCTCCGGGACACCAAACGACCCACTCCTACGAGCAGTACTTC.

This clone has a handful of counts. The J gene is TRBJ2-1, the V gene TRBV7-3, with 13 bases that match TRBD2. Losses at the gene ends were 8 bases for V and 9 bases for J; bases not matched to a gene: 4. CDR1 and CDR2 from the germline V gene are SGHTA and FQGTGA. CDR3 size: 13 residues. The CDR3 here is CASGLAGVGEQFF. The CDR3 DNA sequence: TGTGCCAGCGGACTAGCGGGAGTCGGTGAGCAGTTCTTC.

The chain recombines TRBV19 with TRBJ1-4; D is perhaps TRBD1 (6 bases). The CDR3 length is 15 residues. Trimming took 6 bases from V and 2 from J, leaving 13 bases between them. The germline V gene encodes CDR1 LNHDA and CDR2 SQIVND (reference sequence). The CDR3 protein is CASRPATGTNEKLFF. In nucleotides, the CDR3 is TGTGCCAGTAGGCCGGCTACAGGGACTAATGAAAAACTGTTTTTT.

The chain is built from TRBV5-1 and TRBJ1-1; D uncertain. This CDR3 region has 13 residues. Trimming took 0 bases from V and 7 from J, leaving 10 bases between them. Per the germline V gene, CDR1 is SGHRS and CDR2 is YFSETQ. CDR3 bases: TGCGCCAGCAGCTTGGCCCTCAGCGGTGAAGCTTTCTTT. Translated: CASSLALSGEAFF.

This rearrangement joins TRBV19 to TRBJ1-4; the match to TRBD1 covers 7 bases. CDR3 length: 16 residues. Per the germline V gene, CDR1 is LNHDA and CDR2 is SQIVND (reference sequence). Unmatched junction bases numbered 13, after V lost 5 bases and J lost 7 bases. CDR3 DNA: TGTGCCAGTAGTCCGACAGGGCATATTAACCTTGAAAAACTGTTTTTT. Its translation: CASSPTGHINLEKLFF.

This chain uses TRBV7-3 with TRBJ2-2; TRBD1 aligns across 8 bases. The CDR3 length is 18 residues. Germline V lookup: CDR1 SGHTA, CDR2 FQGTGA. The junction had 14 bases not matched to a gene; V was cut back by 2 bases and J by 6 bases. CDR3 in amino acids: CASSLFPQGAEDPGELFF. CDR3 DNA: TGTGCCAGCAGCTTATTCCCCCAGGGGGCCGAGGATCCCGGGGAGCTGTTTTTT.

The rearrangement uses TRBV27 and TRBJ1-5; maybe TRBD1 (6 bases). The V gene's germline CDR1 is MNHEY and CDR2 SMNVEV (reference sequence). The CDR3 totals 14 residues. The V end was cut by 5 bases, the J end by 4 bases, with 12 bases between. CDR3 in amino acids: CASSIGGRNQPQHF. The CDR3 DNA sequence: TGTGCCAGCAGTATAGGGGGAAGGAATCAGCCCCAGCATTTT.

The gene calls are TRBV19 and TRBJ1-2, with D perhaps matching TRBD1 (5 bases). This CDR3 is built from 14 residues. Germline CDR1 LNHDA, CDR2 SQIVND (reference sequence). Trimming removed 4 bases at V and 0 bases at J, with 9 bases between. The CDR3 reads CASSTGITNYGYTF. CDR3 DNA sequence: TGTGCCAGTAGTACAGGGATTACTAACTATGGCTACACCTTC.

The rearrangement uses TRBV6-5 and TRBJ2-1; D remains ambiguous. Looked up from germline, CDR1 is MNHEY and CDR2 is SVGAGI. The germline V and J ends were trimmed by 7 bases and 1 base, with 14 bases remaining between them. CDR3 length: 15 residues. The DNA for the CDR3 is TGTGCCAGCACGGGTGGAGAGCTTTCCTACAATGAGCAGTTCTTC. Protein product: CASTGGELSYNEQFF.

This clone was detected only once. V gene TRBV6-5 combines with J gene TRBJ1-2, with a possible D match to TRBD1 (6 bases). V lost 7 bases, J lost 5 bases, and 17 bases lay in between. CDR1 and CDR2 (germline): MNHEY, SVGAGI. CDR3 size: 14 residues. The CDR3, as DNA: TGTGCCAGCACCCTGCAGGAGGGGGGGTATGGCTACACCTTC. It translates to CASTLQEGGYGYTF.

The chain combines TRBV30 with TRBJ1-5, with D hard to call. The V gene lost 0 bases and the J gene lost 2 bases, with 5 bases spanning the gap. CDR3 size: 13 residues. Germline V gives CDR1 GTSNPN, CDR2 SVGIG (reference sequence). The CDR3 sequence is CAWSVGRNQPQHF. CDR3 DNA: TGTGCCTGGAGTGTTGGCCGCAATCAGCCCCAGCATTTT.

The count of this clone is one. The chain has TRBV6-5 and TRBJ1-4; 7 bases match TRBD1. There are 13 residues in the CDR3. The junction had 5 bases not matched to a gene; V was cut back by 5 bases and J by 8 bases. The germline gives CDR1 MNHEY, CDR2 SVGAGI. The CDR3 region has the DNA TGTGCCAGCAGTCCAAAGACAGGGGAAAAACTGTTTTTT. It is translated as CASSPKTGEKLFF.

This clone has more than one count but fewer than ten. The chain is built from TRBV11-2 and TRBJ1-4; D may be TRBD1 (5 bases). This CDR3 has 14 residues. Per the germline V gene, CDR1 is SGHAT and CDR2 is FQNNGV. V was shortened by 2 bases and J by 5 bases, with 9 bases between the two germline ends. The CDR3 reads CASSLMGRNEKLFF. The CDR3 DNA sequence: TGTGCCAGCAGCTTAATGGGGCGGAATGAAAAACTGTTTTTT.